The TCR beta chain described here comes from a study of human T cells and chemical hapten exposure. Findings and caveats of the study: After DPC sensitization, TCRs above 1 in 1000 frequency showed no change. Versus controls, expanded TCRs had significantly more large CDR3 similarity clusters.

This clonotype was counted between two and nine times. The antigen is undetermined. Authors' analysis steps: Sampled TCR counts reached a median of roughly 98,000 per sample, with values ranging from roughly 20,000 to 700,000. Each CDR3 protein is one row after TCRdb ran MiXCR on the RACE reads. What appears here as the V and J calls and clone size reflects TCRdb's work, not the paper's. Of 57,000 or so distinct CDR3 sequences listed, approximately 10% were seen once; the top ten hold about 4%. This CDR3 comprises 15 residues. The ends lost 5 bases at V and 4 bases at J; junction bases unmatched: 9. From germline, CDR1 is SEHNR and CDR2 FQNEAQ (reference sequence). The time point here: pre-sensitization, week 0. Specified treatment: therapeutic diphenylcyclopropenone sensitization with weekly scalp DPC. Every donor had alopecia and was 18 to 70 years old; all were suitable for DPC.

The source was whole blood, collected in connection with sensitization to the hapten diphenylcyclopropenone (DPC). The clonotype comes from a woman aged 40 to 50 with alopecia areata. Some clones in this sample may be carry-over from other donors' samples. The chain carries TRBV7-9 and TRBJ1-1; 8 bases agree with TRBD1. In nucleotides, the CDR3 is TGTGCCAGCAGCCCGGGGACAGGTGTGAGCACTGAAGCTTTCTTT. Translation: CASSPGTGVSTEAFF.